This TCR beta chain appears in the sequencing data of a study of blood T cells in healthy people across ages (dated by TCRdb to about 2015). General notes on the study: In model experiments, template switching captured roughly one uniquely barcoded TCR beta cDNA molecule for every two T cells. Two additional independent replicas of 1 million unique cDNA reads from the same blood draw were analyzed for two donors (one aged 18 to 29 and one aged 80 or older). Four age groups were formed from the donors: young (average roughly 16 years), middle-aged (around 37), aged (under 70) and long-lived (roughly 88). To avoid experimental bias, donors of different ages were randomly spread across the sequencing lanes. Age-related changes in TCR beta repertoire diversity were measured in the study by deep sequencing normalized with unique cDNA molecular identifiers. The paper's findings and limits, for the study overall: Observed TCR beta diversity per million T cells fell roughly linearly with age, and a significant reduction was already apparent by age approximately 40. The percentage of naive T cells measured by flow cytometry correlated strongly with observed TCR beta diversity. Conclusive comparison of naive and antigen-experienced compartments was prevented by the profiling of bulk unsorted PBMCs. Compared with the aged group, the long-lived group had more naive CD4+ T cells, fewer expanded clones and increased TCR diversity, a pattern suggesting age selection. Total diversity estimates from one million sequenced T cells were considered lower bounds and underestimates. Because the CMV infection status of the donors was unknown, age-related changes in expanded clonotypes may potentially have been confounded.

The library relied on 5' RACE. Instrument used: Illumina HiSeq 2500. The second PCR ran for about 6 to 12 cycles and used a J-beta primer mix along with a sample-barcoded 5' primer. A template-switch 5' adaptor carrying 12 random nucleotides introduced a unique molecular identifier onto each TCR beta cDNA molecule. Each sample yielded at least 2.5 million CDR3-containing paired-end reads. All of the RNA was converted into first-strand cDNA using the Mint cDNA synthesis kit, with a TRBC-specific oligonucleotide serving as the primer. All cDNA was treated with uracil-DNA glycosylase and then went through a first 18-cycle PCR with the universal primers M1SS and BC2_uni_R. The authors' pipeline ran thus. Each sample was normalized by randomly selecting 1 million high-quality reads, each carrying a distinct molecular identifier. Reads sharing molecular identifiers were discarded rather than binned into consensus sequences. CDR3 identification, clonotype clustering and error correction used MiTCR with a Q25 quality threshold and the strictest error-elimination algorithm. A nonparametric unseen species model using Euler transformation provided a lower-bound estimate of total TCR beta diversity. In TCRdb, the public reads were trimmed at Q25 with fastp and aligned with MiXCR, with productive beta chains retained. Rows with one shared CDR3 protein collapse into an entry with the most common genes and DNA. TCRdb's processing, not the authors' own work, is the source of the V and J calls. This sample is represented by roughly 1.7 million distinct CDR3 sequences; roughly 30% of them were singletons. Approximately 10% of the sample rests with the top ten.

The donors were roughly 40 Caucasian individuals from Russia, aged roughly 6 to 90 years, who were systemically healthy. Around 10 milliliters of peripheral blood were collected from each donor into EDTA-treated Vacutainer tubes. Ficoll-Paque density-gradient centrifugation was used to isolate PBMCs, with at least 7 million obtained per sample. Trizol reagent was used to extract total RNA from PBMCs, with at least 6 micrograms per sample. The percentages of naive CD45RAhigh/CD27high T cells were determined by flow cytometry on a PBMC aliquot from every donor. This clonotype occurred a few times. Its antigen has not been determined. The sample holds no much larger clone one base away, and base qualities are not on file. Taken from cysteine to phenylalanine, the CDR3 has 14 residues. The sequence is cut down to CDR3 DNA, 42 bases in frame from base 1. V drops 4 bases and J drops 4 bases, leaving 10 bases in between. The CDR1 and CDR2 encoded by the germline V gene are KGHDR and SFDVKD.

The TCR sequence derives from a woman aged 25 to 45 in good health. Sequencing was done on a sample of blood. Recombination connected TRBV24-1 to TRBJ2-1; no D gene call is confident. The CDR3 loop reads CATSERSNYNEQFF. The DNA sequence is TGTGCCACCAGTGAGCGGTCTAATTACAATGAGCAGTTCTTC.